The 30 T cell receptor beta chains below all came from one sample that was sequenced in a study of blood T cells in healthy people across ages. Then a second PCR, running roughly 6 to 12 cycles, was carried out with a sample-barcoded 5' primer and a J-beta primer mix. MiXCR, run by TCRdb on the 5' RACE reads, gives a single entry per CDR3 protein. Found here are about 640,000 distinct CDR3 sequences, about 30% of them singletons; the top ten hold around 14%. The sequencing sample was made of blood. The origin of the receptors is a woman of 80 years or more in good health.

As regards this clonotype: This is likely a read error, given that the CDR3 carries no conserved phenylalanine or tryptophan at its end. The chain uses TRBV30 and TRBJ1-1; D unclear. The CDR3 contains 13 residues. Germline V gene sequence: CDR1 GTSNPN, CDR2 SVGIG (reference sequence). Trimming took off 0 bases at V and 5 bases at J, with 10 bases between the two ends. CDR3 bases: TGTGCCTGGAGTGTACGGTTTCATACTGAAGCTTTCTGT. Protein sequence: CAWSVRFHTEAFC.

A few counts support this clonotype. The chain joins TRBV12-3 or TRBV12-4 to TRBJ2-2, with 8 bases matching TRBD1. Germline trimming cut 6 bases from V and 4 bases from J; bases unmatched to any gene: 10. The CDR3 loop spans 16 amino acids. CDR3 sequence (DNA): TGTGCCAGCAGATACAACAGGGGGATTGGCACCGGGGAGCTGTTTTTT. Amino acids: CASRYNRGIGTGELFF.

This clonotype showed up many times. The chain links TRBV18 to TRBJ2-5; D remains ambiguous. This CDR3 is built from 15 residues. The germline V gene encodes CDR1 KGHSH and CDR2 LQKENI. V was shortened by 6 bases and J by 0 bases, with 14 bases between the two germline ends. CDR3 loop: CASSPDIRYQETQYF. CDR3 DNA sequence: TGTGCCAGCTCCCCAGATATACGGTACCAAGAGACCCAGTACTTC.

This clonotype occurred many times. The chain carries TRBV6-1 and TRBJ2-3; D unclear. V lost 9 bases and J 5 bases, leaving 9 bases between the germline ends. The CDR3 runs 11 residues. The V gene's germline CDR1 is MNHNS and CDR2 SASEGT. This CDR3 reads CASGLGDTQYF. In DNA form, the CDR3 reads TGTGCCAGTGGGCTGGGAGATACGCAGTATTTT.

In its sample, this clonotype was seen many times. This sequence joins TRBV20-1 and TRBJ1-2, with a possible D match to TRBD1 (6 bases). The CDR3 is 12 residues long. Trimming left V 4 bases short and J 4 bases short, with 10 bases between. Germline CDR1 DFQATT, CDR2 SNEGSKA (reference sequence). CDR3 DNA: TGCAGTGCTATAGGGACAACCTATGGCTACACCTTC. Its protein is CSAIGTTYGYTF.

This clonotype showed up just once. The chain has TRBV7-2 and TRBJ2-1; 7 bases are a match to TRBD1. The CDR3 consists of 14 residues. Germline V CDR1 and CDR2: SGHTA, FQGNSA. After removal of 4 bases from V and 7 bases from J, the junction contained 7 bases not matched to a gene. As DNA, the CDR3 is TGTGCCAGCAGCTCAGGGGGTTTTACAAATGAGCAGTTCTTC. Protein sequence: CASSSGGFTNEQFF.

This clonotype was found a few times. The rearrangement uses TRBV6-6 and TRBJ1-2; D possibly corresponds to TRBD1 (5 bases). V was shortened by 7 bases and J by 5 bases, with 23 bases between the two germline ends. CDR3 length: 16 residues. Germline CDR1 and CDR2: MNHNY and SVGAGI (reference sequence). The CDR3 DNA reads as TGTGCCAGCATGAAAGGACCCCCAGGGTCGCGGTATGGCTACACCTTC. It yields the protein CASMKGPPGSRYGYTF.

The gene calls are TRBV30 and TRBJ1-6, with D hard to call. The V and J ends lost 4 bases and 8 bases respectively, with 18 bases between them. The V gene's germline CDR1 is GTSNPN and CDR2 SVGIG (reference sequence). CDR3 length: 15 residues. Written as DNA, the CDR3 is TGTGCCTGGACTGAAGTTGCTCTCCTGGATTCACCCCTCCACTTT. Protein product: CAWTEVALLDSPLHF. Full variable domain (missing parts from reference TRBV30 and TRBJ1-6): SQTIHQWPATLVQPVGSPLSLECTVEGTSNPNLYWYRQAAGRGLQLLFYSVGIGQISSEVPQNLSASRPQDRQFILSSKKLLLSDSGFYLCAWTEVALLDSPLHFGNGTRLTVT.

This clonotype has at least ten counts. This sequence joins TRBV27 and TRBJ1-1; tentatively, D is TRBD1 (6 bases). Trimming stripped 3 bases from V and 1 base from J, with 9 bases between. CDR1 is MNHEY and CDR2 is SMNVEV in the germline V gene (reference sequence). CDR3 length equals 14 residues. The CDR3 DNA reads TGTGCCAGCAGTTTTGGGGGCAGGAACACTGAAGCTTTCTTT. Amino acids: CASSFGGRNTEAFF.

This clonotype came up many times. J is TRBJ2-7 and V is TRBV20-1; 8 nucleotides agree with TRBD1. Germline V gene lookup returns CDR1 DFQATT and CDR2 SNEGSKA (reference sequence). The CDR3 spans 16 residues. The ends lost 1 base at V and 3 bases at J; junction bases unmatched: 11. The CDR3 spells CSARGSQGANFYEQYF. CDR3 bases: TGCAGTGCTAGAGGGTCCCAGGGGGCAAATTTCTACGAGCAGTACTTC.

Notes on this clonotype: A clone one base away is much larger, so this may be a read error. This sequence joins TRBV20-1 and TRBJ2-1, with 13 bases aligning to TRBD2. The germline V gene has CDR1 DFQATT and CDR2 SNEGSKA (reference sequence). This CDR3 comprises 16 residues. CDR3 DNA sequence: TGCAGTGCTGGAGATTACGGGACTAGCGGGGAGAATGAGCAGTTCTTC. Protein: CSAGDYGTSGENEQFF.

This chain joins TRBV6-2 or TRBV6-3 and TRBJ1-1; 10 nucleotides align to TRBD1. V lost 2 bases and J lost 0; bases outside the gene matches: 6. CDR1 is MNHEY and CDR2 is SVGEGT in the germline V gene. The CDR3 runs 17 residues. This CDR3 is CASSYVPGQGMNTEAFF. The CDR3 region has the DNA TGTGCCAGCAGTTACGTGCCGGGACAGGGGATGAACACTGAAGCTTTCTTT.

This clonotype occurred once. The J gene is TRBJ1-2, the V gene TRBV27; perhaps TRBD1 as D (6 bases). V lost 1 base and J 4 bases, leaving 22 bases between the germline ends. The CDR3 covers 18 residues. The germline V gene has CDR1 MNHEY and CDR2 SMNVEV (reference sequence). The CDR3 protein is CASSLYYGGAQFGYGYTF. The CDR3 coding sequence is TGTGCCAGCAGTTTATATTATGGGGGGGCGCAATTTGGCTATGGCTACACCTTC.

This chain uses TRBV6-2 or TRBV6-3 with TRBJ1-5; TRBD1 matches at 7 bases. The J segment lost 4 bases and the V segment lost 5 bases, leaving 5 bases of the junction unmatched. Looked up from germline, CDR1 is MNHEY and CDR2 is SVGEGT. The CDR3 covers 14 residues. The CDR3 DNA sequence: TGTGCCAGCAGTCCGGGACAGAATAATCAGCCCCAGCATTTT. The encoded protein is CASSPGQNNQPQHF.

Turning to this clonotype: A much larger clone differs from this one at a single base, so this may be a read error. The genes are TRBV9 and TRBJ2-5, with TRBD2 matching over 12 bases. The V segment lost 3 bases and the J segment 11 bases; nucleotides outside the gene matches: 11. Germline V CDR1 and CDR2: SGDLS, YYNGEE. This CDR3 region has 15 residues. CDR3 residues: CASSALAGGLNEQYF. For the CDR3, the DNA is TGTGCCAGCAGCGCCCTAGCGGGGGGGTTAAATGAGCAGTACTTC.

In nucleotides, the CDR3 is TGCAGTGCTAGAATGGTCGGGGGAAGCCAGCCCCAGCATTTT. This encodes CSARMVGGSQPQHF. The chain combines TRBV20-1 with TRBJ1-5; the D gene is possibly TRBD1 (5 bases). V lost 2 bases, J lost 7 bases, and 15 bases lay in between. Germline V gives CDR1 DFQATT, CDR2 SNEGSKA (reference sequence). This CDR3 is built from 14 residues.

The chain links TRBV7-2 to TRBJ2-1, with D perhaps TRBD2 (5 bases). The J call may be wrong; the DNA end is better matched by TRBJ2-7. CDR3 size: 16 residues. From germline, CDR1 is SGHTA and CDR2 FQGNSA. As DNA, the CDR3 is TGTGCCAGCAGCTTGGATGGCGGCCTAGCACGCTACGAGCAGTACTTC. Its protein is CASSLDGGLARYEQYF.

This clonotype was seen repeatedly, ten times or more. The chain is built from TRBV5-1 and TRBJ2-5, with 8 bases matching TRBD1. In germline, CDR1 is SGHRS, CDR2 YFSETQ. CDR3 size: 13 residues. Trimming cost V 7 bases and J 1 base; bases outside gene matches: 3. The chain's CDR3 is CASGGQVQETQYF. For the CDR3, the DNA is TGCGCCAGCGGGGGACAGGTCCAAGAGACCCAGTACTTC.

This clonotype was detected ten times or more. The chain couples TRBV7-2 to TRBJ1-1; a weak D match, TRBD1 (6 bases). Germline values: CDR1 SGHTA, CDR2 FQGNSA. The CDR3 is made up of 13 amino acids. V was pared by 6 bases and J by 3 bases, with 11 bases between. The CDR3 sequence: CASRLYRDTEAFF. The CDR3 coding sequence is TGTGCCAGCAGACTTTACAGGGACACTGAAGCTTTCTTT.

This clonotype came up many times. The chain recombines TRBV25-1 with TRBJ2-1, with D unclear. The ends were cut back, 5 bases at V and 11 bases at J, with 10 bases in the middle. This CDR3 contains 11 residues. From germline, CDR1 is MGHDK and CDR2 SYGVNS. CDR3 loop: CASSSSVKQFF. The DNA for the CDR3 is TGTGCCAGCAGTTCGTCGGTGAAGCAGTTCTTC.

Only a few counts were recorded for this clonotype. The CDR3 bases are TGTGCCAGCAGCGGTACCGGGACAGGGGAGACTGAAGCTTTCTTT. Protein: CASSGTGTGETEAFF. This chain uses TRBV9 with TRBJ1-1; 10 bases fit TRBD1. The CDR3 has 15 residues. Germline V gives CDR1 SGDLS, CDR2 YYNGEE. J gave up 5 bases and V 3 bases, and 7 bases lay outside the gene matches.

This clonotype was counted many times. This chain connects TRBV20-1 to TRBJ2-1, with 8 bases that match TRBD2. CDR3 length: 15 amino acids. The junction had 10 bases not matched to a gene; V was cut back by 5 bases and J by 4 bases. Germline V gene sequence: CDR1 DFQATT, CDR2 SNEGSKA (reference sequence). CDR3 DNA sequence: TGCAGTGCTGGACGAGCGGGGGACATATACAATGAGCAGTTCTTC. It specifies CSAGRAGDIYNEQFF.

This clonotype was detected only a few times. The chain employs TRBV24-1 and TRBJ1-1, with 8 bases lining up with TRBD1. Per germline, CDR1 KGHDR and CDR2 SFDVKD. The CDR3 consists of 12 residues. V lost 10 bases and J lost 6; bases outside the gene matches: 6. The CDR3 reads CATGQVLPEAFF. The CDR3 DNA sequence: TGTGCCACGGGACAGGTTCTACCTGAAGCTTTCTTT.

The chain carries TRBV4-1 and TRBJ2-1; 7 bases map to TRBD1. The germline V gene has CDR1 MGHRA and CDR2 YSYEKL. This CDR3 has 19 residues. Trimming took 2 bases from V and 8 from J; bases not matched to a gene: 21. CDR3 region: CASSQRRWGQGDFVDEQFF. The CDR3 DNA reads TGCGCCAGCAGCCAACGAAGGTGGGGGCAGGGGGATTTCGTCGATGAGCAGTTCTTC.

This clonotype has ten or more counts. At one end the junction does not follow the germline gene, possibly because of a read error. This chain joins TRBV27 and TRBJ1-1; D is unclear. Looked up from germline, CDR1 is MNHEY and CDR2 is SMNVEV (reference sequence). The CDR3 consists of 13 residues. The CDR3 protein is CASGLSGGSEAFF. CDR3 nucleotides: TGTGCCAGCGGTTTGAGTGGAGGGTCTGAAGCTTTCTTT.

This clonotype was found many times. The chain carries TRBV7-2 and TRBJ2-2, with D possibly being TRBD1 or TRBD2 (5 bases each). The CDR3 has 16 amino acids. V gave up 3 bases and J gave up 0 bases, with 11 bases separating them. The germline CDR1 and CDR2 sequences are SGHTA and FQGNSA. This CDR3 is CASSFRDQTNTGELFF. The CDR3 DNA sequence: TGTGCCAGCAGCTTTCGGGACCAGACGAACACCGGGGAGCTGTTTTTT.

Regarding this clonotype: A much larger clone lies one base from this, so it may be a read error. The gene calls are TRBV3-1 and TRBJ2-5, with 7 bases identical to TRBD2. Germline CDR1 and CDR2: LGHDT and YNNKEL (reference sequence). There are 15 residues in the CDR3. The CDR3 coding sequence is TGTGCCGGCAGCCAAGATGGGGGGGGCCAAGAGACCCAGTACTTC. This sequence encodes CAGSQDGGGQETQYF.

This clonotype was detected ten times or more. The genes are TRBV4-2 and TRBJ2-4, with D hard to call. From germline, CDR1 is LGHNA and CDR2 YNFKEQ. The V end lost 4 bases, the J end lost 1 base, and 17 bases lay between the germline ends. This CDR3 is 17 amino acids long. The DNA of the CDR3 is TGTGCCAGCAGCCCCGCAATCCTATCCCAGGCCAAAAACATTCAGTACTTC. It codes for CASSPAILSQAKNIQYF.

On this clonotype itself: A junction boundary mismatches the germline segment, possibly from a read error. The chain joins TRBV7-8 to TRBJ1-1; 9 bases match TRBD1. The germline CDR1 and CDR2 sequences are SGHVS and FQNEAQ. The CDR3 is 20 amino acids. CDR3 sequence: CANSLASPTHRGPLGTEAFF. In DNA form, the CDR3 reads TGCGCCAACAGCTTAGCGTCGCCTACCCACAGGGGGCCTTTGGGTACTGAAGCTTTCTTT.

There are many counts of this clonotype. The chain carries TRBV5-1 and TRBJ2-7; D may be TRBD1 (7 bases). V was trimmed by 4 bases and J by 7 bases, leaving 18 bases between them. Germline-derived CDR1 and CDR2 are SGHRS and YFSETQ. The CDR3 extends over 14 amino acids. CDR3: CASSHGQVGGEQYF. In DNA, the CDR3 is TGCGCCAGCAGCCACGGACAGGTGGGGGGAGAGCAGTACTTC.